The rows below give T cell receptor beta chains drawn from one sample of a study of T cell responses to AZD1222 COVID-19 vaccine. TCRdb keeps only in-frame clones here, not all; method: immunoSEQ multiplex PCR. Of about 55,000 clones detected, roughly 85% appear once; the ten largest clones hold over 3.5%. This specimen was peripheral blood, taken on day 0 of AZD1222 vaccination. The source is an adult in good health. The CDR3 runs from the conserved cysteine through the conserved F or W. The D gene is left open where the match is weak. Clone size is not always given. Where it is, it says once, few, many or a class for expanded clones.

size | J | V | D | DNA | CDR3
- | TRBJ2-7 | TRBV28 | TRBD1 | TGTGCCAGCAGTTCCCCGGGACAGCGCTCCTACGAGCAGTACTTC | CASSSPGQRSYEQYF
- | TRBJ1-1 | TRBV27 | TRBD1 | TGTGCTCCGAAACGGGACAGGGTTGTGACTGAAGCTTTCTTT | CAPKRDRVVTEAFF
once | TRBJ1-5 | TRBV19 | - | TGTGCCAGTAGTATGCTGGGAGAGGGCAATCAGCCCCAGCATTTT | CASSMLGEGNQPQHF
- | TRBJ1-1 | TRBV10-1 | TRBD1 | TGCGCCAGCAGGCGGGACAGGGGCACGGCGGGTGAAGCTTTCTTT | CASRRDRGTAGEAFF
- | TRBJ1-3 | TRBV13 | - | TGTGCCAGCAGCTCCCGGAAAGACAGCTCTGGAAACACCATATATTTT | CASSSRKDSSGNTIYF
- | TRBJ1-6 | TRBV12-3/TRBV12-4 | - | TGTGCCAGCAGGTTCGGGACAAGATCACCCCTCCACTTT | CASRFGTRSPLHF
- | TRBJ2-5 | TRBV2 | - | TGTGCCAGCAAGGAGCGGGTGAACCAAGAGACCCAGTACTTC | CASKERVNQETQYF
- | TRBJ2-3 | TRBV3-1/TRBV3-2 | TRBD2 | TGTGCCAGCAGCCAAGAAGCGGGGGGGCTAAATACGCAGTATTTT | CASSQEAGGLNTQYF
- | TRBJ1-2 | TRBV29-1 | TRBD1 | TGCAGCGTCCTCCCGGGGACAGCCTATGGCTACACCTTC | CSVLPGTAYGYTF
- | TRBJ1-4 | TRBV28 | TRBD1 | TGTGCCAGCAGTTCGGCCCAGGGGGGTAATGAAAAACTGTTTTTT | CASSSAQGGNEKLFF
once | TRBJ2-3 | TRBV7-9 | - | TGTGCCAGCAGCTTAGGGACAGCAAGCACAGATACGCAGTATTTT | CASSLGTASTDTQYF
- | TRBJ2-2 | TRBV5-1 | - | TGCGCCAGCAGCTTCGTCGCGAACACCGGGGAGCTGTTTTTT | CASSFVANTGELFF
- | TRBJ1-2 | TRBV2 | - | TGTGCCAGCAGGCCAACAGGGAACCCTAACTATGGCTACACCTTC | CASRPTGNPNYGYTF
- | TRBJ2-2 | TRBV7-3 | TRBD1 | TGTGCCAGCAGCTCTCAGGGGGCTAGCGGGGAGCTGTTTTTT | CASSSQGASGELFF
- | TRBJ2-1 | TRBV9 | - | TGTGCCAGCAGCACCCGGAGCGGAGGTGAGCAGTTCTTC | CASSTRSGGEQFF
- | TRBJ2-1 | TRBV6-6 | TRBD1 | TGTGCCAGCAGTCCTAGGGACAGGGTCACGCGCAATGAGCAGTTCTTC | CASSPRDRVTRNEQFF
- | TRBJ2-7 | TRBV7-9 | TRBD2 | TGTGCCAGCAGCTTCGGTGGCGGGGGTTCCTACGAGCAGTACTTC | CASSFGGGGSYEQYF
- | TRBJ1-4 | TRBV4-3 | - | TGCGCCAGCAGCCAAGTTACGGGGGCAGCAACTAATGAAAAACTGTTTTTT | CASSQVTGAATNEKLFF
- | TRBJ2-7 | TRBV11-2 | - | TGTGCCAGCAGCTATGTATCCCGCTACGAGCAGTACTTC | CASSYVSRYEQYF
- | TRBJ2-5 | TRBV24-1 | TRBD2 | TGTGCCACCAGTAATCCGGGGGGAGGAGAGACCCAGTACTTC | CATSNPGGGETQYF
few | TRBJ1-3 | TRBV6-2/TRBV6-3 | - | TGTGCCAGCAGTTACTCGATGCGCAGAGAGGATGGAAACACCATATATTTT | CASSYSMRREDGNTIYF
- | TRBJ1-4 | TRBV5-6 | - | TGTGCCAGCAGCTTGTATCTTAATGAAAAACTGTTTTTT | CASSLYLNEKLFF
once | TRBJ1-2 | TRBV12-3/TRBV12-4 | TRBD1 | TGTGCCAGCACCTGGACAGGGTATGGCTACACCTTC | CASTWTGYGYTF
few | TRBJ2-7 | TRBV13 | TRBD2 | TGTGCCAGCAGTAATAGCGGGGGAACCTACGAGCAGTACTTC | CASSNSGGTYEQYF
- | TRBJ1-2 | TRBV6-5 | - | TGTGCCAGCAGTTACGGGGTCGCTAACTATGGCTACACCTTC | CASSYGVANYGYTF
- | TRBJ1-6 | TRBV19 | TRBD1 | TGTGCCAGTCGTAACGGACAGGGAACAAATTCACCCCTCCACTTT | CASRNGQGTNSPLHF
- | TRBJ2-5 | TRBV29-1 | TRBD2 | TGCAGCTCTCAGGTGGGCGGGGGTCAAGAGACCCAGTACTTC | CSSQVGGGQETQYF
once | TRBJ1-5 | TRBV18 | TRBD1 | TGTGCCAGCACACCGACAGGGAGTAATCAGCCCCAGCATTTT | CASTPTGSNQPQHF
- | TRBJ1-2 | TRBV5-1 | - | TGCGCCAGCAGCTTAGGCGGGATAGACTATGGCTACACCTTC | CASSLGGIDYGYTF
few | TRBJ2-6 | TRBV18 | - | TGTGCCAGCTCACCGCCGGCCGGGGCCAACGTCCTGACTTTC | CASSPPAGANVLTF
- | TRBJ2-1 | TRBV6-5 | - | TGTGCCAGCAGTTACTATAGGGGAAGTAGTCGAAATGAGCAGTTCTTC | CASSYYRGSSRNEQFF
- | TRBJ1-6 | TRBV28 | TRBD1 | TGTGCCAGCAGATCCGGGACAGGGTATAGATCACCCCTCCACTTT | CASRSGTGYRSPLHF
- | TRBJ2-2 | TRBV10-1 | TRBD1 | TGCGCCAGCAGTTCGGGACAGTCGAACACCGGGGAGCTGTTTTTT | CASSSGQSNTGELFF
- | TRBJ2-7 | TRBV2 | - | TGTGCCAGCAGAGGTCAGGGATCCCCCTCCACGGAGCAGTACTTC | CASRGQGSPSTEQYF
- | TRBJ1-4 | TRBV19 | - | TGTGCCAGTAGTTTGGTGGCTAATGAAAAACTGTTTTTT | CASSLVANEKLFF
- | TRBJ1-1 | TRBV28 | - | TGTGCCAGCAGTTACAAACCCCGCACTGAAGCTTTCTTT | CASSYKPRTEAFF
- | TRBJ2-1 | TRBV28 | - | TGTGCCAGCAGTCCACCGGGACGGTCCTACAATGAGCAGTTCTTC | CASSPPGRSYNEQFF
once | TRBJ2-5 | TRBV7-9 | TRBD1 | TGTGCCAGCAGCCGGGGACAGCGAGAGGAGACCCAGTACTTC | CASSRGQREETQYF
- | TRBJ2-3 | TRBV5-6 | TRBD2 | TGTGCCAGCAGCTTGAGCGGGGAGACGTTCACAGATACGCAGTATTTT | CASSLSGETFTDTQYF
- | TRBJ1-1 | TRBV6-5 | - | TGTGCCAGCGGCCGGGGACGAGGCACTGAAGCTTTCTTT | CASGRGRGTEAFF